This T cell receptor beta chain was sequenced during a study of blood T cell repertoires in COVID-19. Trimming cost V 5 bases and J 6 bases, with 5 bases left between them. The CDR3 totals 11 residues. Per germline, CDR1 SGHTS and CDR2 YDEGEE. Clones were sequenced by immunoSEQ multiplex PCR, and TCRdb holds only the in-frame ones, with some missing. In the table there are 250,000 or so clones, about 90% of which are singletons. This rearrangement joins TRBV5-8 to TRBJ1-4; D not resolved. The clonotype was recovered from a man aged 55 to 70 with acute or convalescent COVID-19. What was sequenced was peripheral blood. The CDR3 protein is CASRPDEKLFF. The CDR3 nucleotides are TGTGCCAGCAGACCGGATGAAAAACTGTTTTTT. The whole variable domain, filled in from reference TRBV5-8 and TRBJ1-4, reads EAGVTQSPTHLIKTRGQQATLRCSPISGHTSVYWYQQALGLGLQFLLWYDEGEERNRGNFPPRFSGRQFPNYSSELNVNALELEDSALYLCASRPDEKLFFGSGTQLSVL.